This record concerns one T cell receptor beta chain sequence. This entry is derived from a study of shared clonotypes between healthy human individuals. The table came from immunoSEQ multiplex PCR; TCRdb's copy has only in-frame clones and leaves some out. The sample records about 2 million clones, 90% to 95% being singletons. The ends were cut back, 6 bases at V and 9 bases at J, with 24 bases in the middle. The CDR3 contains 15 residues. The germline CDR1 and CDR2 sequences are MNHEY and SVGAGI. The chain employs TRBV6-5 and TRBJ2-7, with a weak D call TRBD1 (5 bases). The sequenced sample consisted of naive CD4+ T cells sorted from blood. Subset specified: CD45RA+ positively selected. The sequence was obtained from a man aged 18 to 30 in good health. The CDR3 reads CASRTAGNAGYGQYF. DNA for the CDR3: TGTGCCAGCAGGACAGCCGGCAACGCTGGATATGGGCAGTACTTC.